One and the same sample provided the 26 T cell receptor beta chains below, sequenced in a study of human T cells and chemical hapten exposure. The time point denotes: pre-sensitization, week 0. Treatment described: therapeutic diphenylcyclopropenone sensitization with weekly scalp DPC. MiXCR was run by TCRdb on the RACE reads, yielding one entry per CDR3 protein. The sample comprises roughly 380,000 distinct CDR3 sequences, 5.1% of which are singletons, and 2.5% to 3% rests with the top ten. Source: whole blood, taken in connection with sensitization to the hapten diphenylcyclopropenone (DPC). These receptors all stem from a woman in her forties or fifties with alopecia areata. Some clones in this sample may be carry-over from other donors' samples.

V usage is TRBV28 and J usage is TRBJ2-7; no definite D call. V gave up 4 bases and J gave up 5 bases, with 15 bases separating them. Germline V gene sequence: CDR1 MDHEN, CDR2 SYDVKM. This CDR3 has 14 residues. The chain's CDR3 is CASSSIVLGDEQYF. CDR3 nucleotides: TGTGCCAGCAGTTCTATTGTCCTTGGGGACGAGCAGTACTTC.

Comments on this clonotype: With a much larger clone just one base away, this may be a read error. The CDR3 nucleotides are TGTGTCACCAGCAGAGCGGAGGGTACAAACATTCAGTACTTC. Protein: CVTSRAEGTNIQYF. J is TRBJ2-4 and V is TRBV15, with a possible D match to TRBD2 (6 bases). The germline CDR1 and CDR2 sequences are LNHNV and YYDKDF (reference sequence). The CDR3 has 14 amino acids.

This clonotype was seen a handful of times. The rearrangement uses TRBV28 and TRBJ2-7, with D possibly TRBD2 on 6 matching bases. The V gene's germline CDR1 is MDHEN and CDR2 SYDVKM. The V end was cut by 6 bases, the J end by 3 bases, with 15 bases between. This CDR3 contains 14 residues. The CDR3 region has the DNA TGTGCCAGCAGCCGAGGCGGCGGGGTCTACGAGCAGTACTTC. Translation: CASSRGGGVYEQYF. Complete variable domain (other parts from reference TRBV28 and TRBJ2-7): DVKVTQSSRYLVKRTGEKVFLECVQDMDHENMFWYRQDPGLGLRLIYFSYDVKMKEKGDIPEGYSVSREKKERFSLILESASTNQTSMYLCASSRGGGVYEQYFGPGTRLTVT.

The chain recombines TRBV14 with TRBJ2-3; D call uncertain. The germline CDR1 and CDR2 sequences are SGHDN and FVKESK. V lost 0 bases, J lost 6 bases, and 19 bases lay in between. This CDR3 spans 17 amino acids. CDR3 amino acids: CASSQDLHKSSWDTQYF. CDR3 DNA: TGTGCCAGCAGCCAAGATCTGCATAAATCCTCCTGGGATACGCAGTATTTT.

The genes are TRBV2 and TRBJ1-2; 7 bases fit TRBD1. The ends lost 11 bases at V and 4 bases at J; junction bases unmatched: 10. This CDR3 has 13 amino acids. Germline lookup yields CDR1 SNHLY and CDR2 FYNNEI. CDR3 in amino acids: CAGTGADRYGYTF. In DNA, the CDR3 is TGTGCCGGCACAGGGGCCGACCGCTATGGCTACACCTTC.

This clonotype was seen just once. Just one base apart from a much larger clone, this may be a read error. The CDR3 end shows no conserved phenylalanine or tryptophan, and so a read error is likely. This rearrangement joins TRBV6-2 or TRBV6-3 to TRBJ2-7, with D possibly called TRBD1 or TRBD2 (5 bases each). V lost 10 bases, J lost 4 bases, and 11 bases lay in between. The CDR3 loop spans 11 amino acids. Germline V gene sequence: CDR1 MNHEY, CDR2 SVGEGT. DNA of the CDR3: TGTGCCATCCGAGAGGGGTACGAGCAGTACCTC. Encoded protein: CAIREGYEQYL.

This clonotype has ten or more counts. This chain connects TRBV7-6 to TRBJ1-2; D remains unclear. V gave up 5 bases and J gave up 8 bases, with 18 bases separating them. There are 14 residues in the CDR3. CDR1 and CDR2 from the germline V gene are SGHVS and FNYEAQ. The chain's CDR3 is CASSPGLGLKGYTF. The DNA of the CDR3 is TGTGCCAGCAGCCCCGGACTCGGACTGAAGGGCTACACCTTC.

CDR3 coding DNA: TGTGCCAGTTTGGACAGCTTGAACACCGGGGAGCTGTTTTTT. It encodes CASLDSLNTGELFF. The chain has TRBV6-2 or TRBV6-3 and TRBJ2-2, with a possible D match to TRBD1 (6 bases). CDR3 length: 14 residues. CDR1 MNHEY and CDR2 SVGEGT come from the germline V gene. V gave up 9 bases and J gave up 1 base, with 12 bases separating them.

Ten or more counts support this clonotype. This chain links TRBV10-2 with TRBJ2-3, with D perhaps TRBD2 (5 bases). CDR1 is WSHSY, CDR2 SAAADI, per germline. V lost 5 bases to trimming and J lost 5 bases, with 11 bases between them. The CDR3 runs 13 residues. CDR3 DNA: TGCGCCAGCAGTTTACTAGTTGGAGATACGCAGTATTTT. Translation gives CASSLLVGDTQYF.

This clonotype appeared a few times. The chain employs TRBV6-1 and TRBJ2-1; 10 positions agree with TRBD1. The CDR3 extends over 15 amino acids. CDR1 and CDR2 from the germline V gene are MNHNS and SASEGT. After removal of 0 bases from V and 7 bases from J, the junction contained 3 bases not matched to a gene. This CDR3 is CASSEAGTGVNEQFF. The CDR3 DNA reads TGTGCCAGCAGTGAAGCCGGGACAGGGGTAAATGAGCAGTTCTTC.

The sample holds many counts of this clonotype. The CDR3 loop is CASSLDGILLRETQYF. The DNA for the CDR3 is TGCGCCAGCAGCTTGGACGGGATCCTACTTAGGGAGACCCAGTACTTC. The V call is TRBV5-1, the J call TRBJ2-5; tentative D call: TRBD2 (5 bases). Per the germline V gene, CDR1 is SGHRS and CDR2 is YFSETQ. V lost 0 bases to trimming and J lost 5 bases, with 17 bases between them. The CDR3 totals 16 residues.

This clonotype was counted only a few times. The chain employs TRBV7-8 and TRBJ2-5; 11 bases are shared with TRBD2. The CDR3 extends over 15 amino acids. Germline values: CDR1 SGHVS, CDR2 FQNEAQ. V shed 3 bases, J shed 5 bases, and the junction held 5 bases outside the gene matches. The CDR3 nucleotides read TGTGCCAGCAGCTTCCTAGCGGGGGGCCGGGAGACCCAGTACTTC. It translates to CASSFLAGGRETQYF.

This clonotype showed up just a few times. J is TRBJ1-2 and V is TRBV7-9, with a possible D match to TRBD1 (6 bases). V lost 0 bases, J lost 5 bases, and 16 bases lay in between. Germline V CDR1 and CDR2: SEHNR, FQNEAQ (reference sequence). The CDR3 extends over 16 amino acids. The CDR3 bases are TGTGCCAGCAGCTTAGCGGAGGGACATACCACTTATGGCTACACCTTC. It codes for CASSLAEGHTTYGYTF.

The table lists this clonotype with a few counts. The chain couples TRBV29-1 to TRBJ2-3; D might be TRBD1 or TRBD2, each matching 5 bases. Per the germline V gene, CDR1 is SQVTM and CDR2 is ANQGSEA. V dropped 3 bases and J dropped 5 bases, with 12 bases sitting between them. The CDR3 contains 13 residues. CDR3 region: CSVEGTQGDTQYF. CDR3 sequence (DNA): TGCAGCGTTGAGGGGACGCAGGGAGATACGCAGTATTTT.

There are many counts of this clonotype. CDR3 sequence reads: CASSQFLNTEAFF. CDR3 nucleotide sequence: TGTGCCAGCAGCCAATTTCTGAACACTGAAGCTTTCTTT. This chain connects TRBV3-1 to TRBJ1-1, with unresolved D. Per germline, CDR1 LGHDT and CDR2 YNNKEL (reference sequence). CDR3 length: 13 amino acids. The germline V and J ends were trimmed by 2 bases and 0 bases, with 4 bases remaining between them. The full variable domain, with the rest looked up from reference TRBV3-1 and TRBJ1-1, is DTAVSQTPKYLVTQMGNDKSIKCEQNLGHDTMYWYKQDSKKFLKIMFSYNNKELIINETVPNRFSPKSPDKAHLNLHINSLELGDSAVYFCASSQFLNTEAFFGQGTRLTVV.

Many counts were recorded for this clonotype. The V and J genes are TRBV20-1 and TRBJ1-5; D might be TRBD1 (6 bases). The CDR3 length is 16 residues. Germline V CDR1 and CDR2: DFQATT, SNEGSKA (reference sequence). Deletions cut 8 bases from V and 3 bases from J, with 23 bases between. The CDR3: CSLREGGSAINQPQHF. For the CDR3, the DNA is TGCAGTCTTAGAGAGGGGGGCTCCGCGATCAATCAGCCCCAGCATTTT.

At least ten counts were recorded for this clonotype. The J gene is TRBJ2-5, the V gene TRBV6-2 or TRBV6-3; a weak D match, TRBD1 (6 bases). V shed 2 bases and J shed 4 bases, with 8 bases lying between them. This CDR3 contains 13 residues. Germline CDR1 reads MNHEY; CDR2 reads SVGEGT. CDR3 protein: CASSYKGGETQYF. CDR3 nucleotides: TGTGCCAGCAGTTACAAAGGGGGAGAGACCCAGTACTTC.

This sequence joins TRBV6-2 or TRBV6-3 and TRBJ1-4; D is possibly TRBD1 (5 bases). Germline V gives CDR1 MNHEY, CDR2 SVGEGT. Deletions cut 4 bases from V and 0 bases from J, with 9 bases between. The CDR3 runs to 15 residues. CDR3 sequence: CASSSMTATNEKLFF. The CDR3 DNA sequence: TGTGCCAGCAGTTCGATGACAGCAACTAATGAAAAACTGTTTTTT.

With regard to this clonotype: One junction end does not reproduce the germline sequence, and a read error may be involved. The gene calls are TRBV28 and TRBJ1-3; D is unresolved. The CDR3 consists of 14 residues. Germline V gene sequence: CDR1 MDHEN, CDR2 SYDVKM. In nucleotides, the CDR3 is TGTGACAGCAGTTTATCAGGCTCTGGAAACACCATATATTTT. It codes for CDSSLSGSGNTIYF.

In its sample, this clonotype was seen many times. This chain uses TRBV28 with TRBJ2-7; D not resolved. The germline V and J ends were trimmed by 5 bases and 2 bases, with 7 bases remaining between them. Germline CDR1 is MDHEN and CDR2 is SYDVKM. The CDR3 sequence is 12 residues long. CDR3 sequence reads: CASSPSPYEQYF. The CDR3 nucleotides are TGTGCCAGCAGTCCATCCCCCTACGAGCAGTACTTC.

Notes on this clonotype: A much larger clone sits a single nucleotide away, making a read error possible. No conserved phenylalanine or tryptophan ends this CDR3, so it is likely a read error. This chain joins TRBV7-2 and TRBJ1-1; 8 bases align to TRBD1. The CDR3 loop spans 15 amino acids. J gave up 5 bases and V 8 bases, and 13 bases lay outside the gene matches. CDR1 SGHTA and CDR2 FQGNSA come from the germline V gene. The CDR3 spells CASRPDRVGGTEAFS. The CDR3, as DNA: TGTGCCAGCCGCCCGGACAGGGTGGGAGGAACTGAAGCTTTCTCT.

At least ten counts were recorded for this clonotype. The chain employs TRBV6-6 and TRBJ2-7; D not resolved. The ends were cut back, 0 bases at V and 3 bases at J, with 18 bases in the middle. Germline CDR1 and CDR2: MNHNY and SVGAGI (reference sequence). The CDR3 contains 17 residues. The CDR3 is CASSYSERGGTRYEQYF. The CDR3 region has the DNA TGTGCCAGCAGTTACTCTGAACGTGGCGGAACGCGCTACGAGCAGTACTTC.

This clonotype appeared a few times. This chain links TRBV20-1 with TRBJ1-1; TRBD1 agrees at 8 bases. The V and J ends lost 6 bases and 0 bases, in that order; junction bases with no gene match: 6. The CDR3 is 14 amino acids. Germline CDR1 and CDR2: DFQATT and SNEGSKA (reference sequence). CDR3 sequence reads: CSAIQGALNTEAFF. CDR3 coding DNA: TGCAGTGCGATTCAGGGGGCGCTGAACACTGAAGCTTTCTTT.

This clonotype was counted between two and nine times. This chain connects TRBV6-2 or TRBV6-3 to TRBJ2-2, with D uncertain. This CDR3 region has 15 residues. Germline V gives CDR1 MNHEY, CDR2 SVGEGT. V was cut by 2 bases and J by 4 bases, with 11 bases left in between. Here the CDR3 DNA reads TGTGCCAGCAGTTACAACCCCGAAGTCACCGGGGAGCTGTTTTTT. Encoded protein: CASSYNPEVTGELFF.

This clonotype was picked up many times. The V call is TRBV27, the J call TRBJ2-3, with D possibly being TRBD2 (7 bases). The V gene lost 10 bases and the J gene lost 2 bases, with 22 bases spanning the gap. CDR3 size: 16 residues. Germline assignment: CDR1 MNHEY and CDR2 SMNVEV (reference sequence). The CDR3 sequence: CATNWVAGAPTDTQYF. In DNA form, the CDR3 reads TGTGCCACCAATTGGGTTGCGGGGGCCCCCACAGATACGCAGTATTTT.

This clonotype turned up a few times. This chain joins TRBV6-6 and TRBJ1-2; a possible D gene is TRBD1 (5 bases). V was cut by 5 bases and J by 8 bases, with 15 bases left in between. The CDR3 extends over 13 amino acids. The germline CDR1 and CDR2 sequences are MNHNY and SVGAGI (reference sequence). This CDR3 is CASSPGAGGGYTF. In DNA, the CDR3 is TGTGCCAGCAGTCCCGGGGCAGGAGGAGGCTACACCTTC.